This TCR beta chain is from a study of technical replicates of blood from a few donors. Germline CDR1 reads SEHNR; CDR2 reads FQNEAQ (reference sequence). This CDR3 has 13 amino acids. The V segment lost 4 bases and the J segment 8 bases; nucleotides outside the gene matches: 7. Method: immunoSEQ multiplex PCR; TCRdb's copy keeps in-frame clones and lacks some. The sample has more than 75,000 clones; nearly 96% are singletons. The receptor was isolated from a human donor in good health. Sequenced: T cells isolated from PBMCs. This chain uses TRBV7-9 with TRBJ1-2; 7 bases map to TRBD1. The CDR3 sequence is CASSSRGDLGYTF. Here the CDR3 DNA reads TGTGCCAGCAGCTCCAGGGGGGATCTAGGCTACACCTTC.